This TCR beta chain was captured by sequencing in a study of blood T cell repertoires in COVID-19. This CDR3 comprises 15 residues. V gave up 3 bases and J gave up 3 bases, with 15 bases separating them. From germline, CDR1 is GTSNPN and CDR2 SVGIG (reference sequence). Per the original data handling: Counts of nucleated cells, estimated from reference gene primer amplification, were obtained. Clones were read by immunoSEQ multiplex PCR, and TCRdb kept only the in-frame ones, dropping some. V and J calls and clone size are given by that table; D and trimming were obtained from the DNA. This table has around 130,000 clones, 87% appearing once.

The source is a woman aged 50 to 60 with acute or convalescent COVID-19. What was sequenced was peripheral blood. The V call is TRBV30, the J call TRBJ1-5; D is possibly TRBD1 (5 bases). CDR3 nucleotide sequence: TGTGCCTGGAGGTGGGGCAGGACCATCAATCAGCCCCAGCATTTT. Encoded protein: CAWRWGRTINQPQHF.